These T cell receptor beta chains were read from a single sample in a study of patients and donors after allogeneic stem cell transplantation. TCRdb reanalysed the RT-PCR reads using MiXCR and keeps one entry per CDR3 protein. The sample consists of about 57,000 distinct CDR3 sequences, about an eighth of them appearing once. The material sequenced was blood, either unsorted or a sorted T cell fraction (not recorded which). Every receptor here comes from a human donor who was either an allogeneic HSCT recipient or a stem cell or donor lymphocyte infusion donor (not recorded which). It is not recorded whose cells these are; they may come from a transplant donor. Each CDR3 is given without its conserved first and last residue. Each record gives: CDR3 protein, D gene, V gene. A D gene is named only where the DNA matches it firmly.

ASSSTPGQGPQPQH | TRBD1 | TRBV7-9
ASSLYAGGIGDQETQY | - | TRBV27
ASSFRGGELF | - | TRBV27
ASSFVGTSAAYEQY | TRBD2 | TRBV5-5
ASSQGPQKGAYEQY | - | TRBV3-1
ASSGDKWEQY | - | TRBV6-2/TRBV6-3
ASRYGTGEAF | TRBD1 | TRBV12-3/TRBV12-4
ASSPRSGSGSTDTQY | - | TRBV7-9
ASSVTRQGTYNEQF | TRBD1 | TRBV9
ASSGSTSGRSYEQY | TRBD2 | TRBV2
ASSFSGREQF | - | TRBV13
ATSPGTGPNQPQH | TRBD1 | TRBV24-1
ASSVVSGGHEQY | TRBD2 | TRBV9
ASSVGGAFTDTQY | - | TRBV9
AWSVEGQAF | - | TRBV30
ASSKSNEQF | - | TRBV11-3
ASRLAGGTSSYEQY | TRBD2 | TRBV2
ASSPPGRPSDEQF | - | TRBV18
SALTSDNTDTQY | TRBD2 | TRBV20-1
ASIMGGVTEAF | - | TRBV12-3/TRBV12-4
ASSPRTGSSYEQY | TRBD1 | TRBV9
ASSRRAGQGNTGELF | TRBD1 | TRBV7-6
ASSWGQMGLYEQY | TRBD1 | TRBV5-1
ATSRSGLAGRKQF | TRBD2 | TRBV15
ASSFLGEQF | - | TRBV5-1
ASSLGTNTEAF | - | TRBV7-6
ASSFMTGTGNTIY | - | TRBV6-6
ASSFGTSGTLETQY | TRBD2 | TRBV27
AWRPGQMGNQPQH | - | TRBV30
ASSYGLAGNSGANVLT | TRBD2 | TRBV6-6
ASSLTGGRETQY | TRBD1 | TRBV5-1
ASSVVGQQEGTDTQY | - | TRBV9
ASSLSGTGGYEQY | TRBD1 | TRBV5-1
AISPMGQSEQY | TRBD1 | TRBV10-3
ATGTGGGQPQH | TRBD1 | TRBV24-1
ASSPGISGANVLT | - | TRBV27
ASSWGTGHLTEAF | - | TRBV12-3/TRBV12-4
ATQTGGWTEAF | TRBD1 | TRBV19
ASSSETSGRTDTQY | TRBD2 | TRBV27
SVEADRDGYT | TRBD1 | TRBV29-1
ASSFQVVTSGNTIY | - | TRBV3-1
ASGQGGTGELF | TRBD1 | TRBV10-3
ASSLGAGGLAGPLYEQY | TRBD2 | TRBV5-6
ASSGEGELF | - | TRBV11-2
ASSFWVTGTGGGRNTEAF | TRBD1 | TRBV27
SARTSDSYNEQF | TRBD2 | TRBV20-1
ASSRPIMDEQF | - | TRBV11-3
SVDETSENTGELF | TRBD2 | TRBV29-1
ASRPGQGLTEAF | TRBD1 | TRBV19
ASRGDRGRTDTQY | TRBD1 | TRBV2
ASGLQGSSYEQY | - | TRBV25-1
AIRSGGTDTQY | - | TRBV10-3
AWRADLNTEAF | - | TRBV30
SVRDYDNEQF | TRBD2 | TRBV29-1
ASSKTGGEQY | - | TRBV5-8
ASSYTSGSPLH | - | TRBV7-9
ASSSSGTSYEQY | - | TRBV27